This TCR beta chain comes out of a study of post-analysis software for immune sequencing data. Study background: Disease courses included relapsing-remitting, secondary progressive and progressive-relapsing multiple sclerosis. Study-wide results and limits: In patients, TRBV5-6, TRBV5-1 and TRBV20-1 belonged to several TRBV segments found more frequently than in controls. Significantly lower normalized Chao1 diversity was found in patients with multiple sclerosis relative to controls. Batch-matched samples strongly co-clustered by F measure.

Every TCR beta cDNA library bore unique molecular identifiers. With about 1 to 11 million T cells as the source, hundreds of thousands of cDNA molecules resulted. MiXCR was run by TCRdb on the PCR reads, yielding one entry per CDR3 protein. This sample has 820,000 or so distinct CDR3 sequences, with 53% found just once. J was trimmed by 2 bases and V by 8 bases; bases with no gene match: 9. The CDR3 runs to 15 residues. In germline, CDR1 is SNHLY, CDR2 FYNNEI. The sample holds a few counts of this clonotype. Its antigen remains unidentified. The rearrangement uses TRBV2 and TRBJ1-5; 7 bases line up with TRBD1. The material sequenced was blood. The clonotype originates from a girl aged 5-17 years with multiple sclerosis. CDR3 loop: CASSQQGGGNQPQHF. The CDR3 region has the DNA TGTGCCAGCTCCCAGCAGGGGGGAGGCAATCAGCCCCAGCATTTT.